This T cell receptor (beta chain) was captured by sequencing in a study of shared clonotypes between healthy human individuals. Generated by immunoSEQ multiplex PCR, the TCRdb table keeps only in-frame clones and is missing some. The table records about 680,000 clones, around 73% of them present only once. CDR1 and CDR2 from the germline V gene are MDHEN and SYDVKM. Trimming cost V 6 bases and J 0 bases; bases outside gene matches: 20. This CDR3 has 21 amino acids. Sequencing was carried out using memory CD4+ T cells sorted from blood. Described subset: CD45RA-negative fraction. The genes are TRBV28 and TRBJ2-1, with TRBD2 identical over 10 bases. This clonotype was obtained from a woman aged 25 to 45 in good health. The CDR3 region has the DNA TGTGCCAGCAGGTTACCCCCCGGGAGCGGGAGGGACCACAGCTCCTACAATGAGCAGTTCTTC. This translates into CASRLPPGSGRDHSSYNEQFF.